The rows below give T cell receptor beta chains drawn from one sample of a study of CD8+ T cells in alopecia areata. Profiling relied on immunoSEQ multiplex PCR, and the TCRdb table lists in-frame clones only, not all of them. The table includes approximately 200,000 clones, 60% to 70% detected once. Sequencing used CD4+ T cells sorted from blood, obtained at week 4, from a patient treated with tofacitinib. The receptors stem from a human donor with alopecia areata. The CDR3 runs from the conserved cysteine through the conserved F or W. Each record gives: J gene, V gene, D gene, CDR3 length, clone size, CDR3 protein, CDR3 DNA. D genes are given only for firm matches. Not all rows give a size; the values are once, few, many and, for expanded clones, a class.

TRBJ1-6	TRBV7-2	NA	12	once	CASSLSNSPLHF	TGTGCCAGCAGCTTATCCAATTCACCCCTCCACTTT
TRBJ1-6	TRBV29-1	TRBD1	13	NA	CSVTGSQAGALHF	TGCAGCGTGACAGGGAGTCAGGCTGGGGCCCTCCACTTT
TRBJ2-1	TRBV20-1	TRBD2	11	NA	CSATRGDTKFF	TGCAGTGCTACCCGGGGGGATACGAAGTTCTTC
TRBJ2-4	TRBV29-1	NA	15	NA	CSVVGTQLVGNIQYF	TGCAGCGTTGTTGGGACCCAATTGGTGGGAAACATTCAGTACTTC
TRBJ2-1	TRBV19	NA	12	NA	CASSSTSNEQFF	TGTGCCAGTAGTTCCACTTCGAATGAGCAGTTCTTC
TRBJ1-1	TRBV4-1	NA	15	NA	CASSQVFQGNTEAFF	TGCGCCAGCAGCCAAGTTTTTCAGGGGAACACTGAAGCTTTCTTT
TRBJ1-1	TRBV29-1	NA	14	NA	CSVEEGKMNTEAFF	TGCAGCGTTGAAGAGGGGAAAATGAACACTGAAGCTTTCTTT
TRBJ2-3	TRBV23-1	NA	10	few	CASRVDTQYF	TGCGCCAGCAGGGTAGATACGCAGTATTTT
TRBJ1-1	TRBV30	NA	12	NA	CAWSRVNTEAFF	TGTGCCTGGAGTCGGGTGAACACTGAAGCTTTCTTT
TRBJ2-3	TRBV7-2	NA	13	few	CASSLGRQDTQYF	TGTGCCAGCAGCCTCGGGCGCCAAGATACGCAGTATTTT
TRBJ1-2	TRBV29-1	NA	11	NA	CSVGTVYGYTF	TGCAGCGTAGGGACGGTCTATGGCTACACCTTC
TRBJ2-7	TRBV5-4	NA	15	few	CASNSRRDGAYEQYF	TGTGCCAGCAACTCCCGAAGGGACGGAGCCTACGAGCAGTACTTC
TRBJ1-2	TRBV19	NA	13	NA	CASSNGRSYGYTF	TGTGCCAGTAGTAACGGGCGCAGCTATGGCTACACCTTC
TRBJ1-2	TRBV4-2	NA	12	NA	CASQGANYGYTF	TGTGCCAGTCAAGGGGCAAACTATGGCTACACCTTC
TRBJ2-1	TRBV6-6	NA	12	NA	CASSYRGDEQFF	TGTGCCAGCAGTTATAGAGGAGATGAGCAGTTCTTC
TRBJ2-5	TRBV11-1	NA	18	once	CASSRWARGTKYQETQYF	TGTGCCAGCAGCCGCTGGGCTAGGGGCACCAAGTACCAAGAGACCCAGTACTTC
TRBJ2-7	TRBV6-5	TRBD1	13	many	CASGQGLSYEQYF	TGTGCCAGCGGACAGGGGCTCTCCTACGAGCAGTACTTC
TRBJ2-2	TRBV19	TRBD1	15	NA	CASIGQDSNTGELFF	TGTGCCAGTATCGGACAGGACTCGAACACCGGGGAGCTGTTTTTT
TRBJ2-7	TRBV15	NA	12	NA	CATSRDLGEQYF	TGTGCCACCAGCAGAGATCTTGGGGAGCAGTACTTC
TRBJ1-6	TRBV10-3	NA	14	few	CAIRPSVRVEPLHF	TGTGCCATCAGACCCAGTGTGCGAGTTGAACCCCTCCACTTT
TRBJ2-1	TRBV7-2	TRBD2	14	few	CASSSKRGNNEQFF	TGTGCCAGCAGCTCCAAGCGGGGGAATAATGAGCAGTTCTTC
TRBJ2-5	TRBV14	TRBD1	13	NA	CASRRQGLETQYF	TGTGCCAGCAGGCGACAGGGGTTGGAGACCCAGTACTTC
TRBJ1-3	TRBV9	NA	15	NA	CASSVGQFSGNTIYF	TGTGCCAGCAGCGTGGGGCAATTCTCTGGAAACACCATATATTTT
TRBJ1-6	TRBV25-1	NA	13	NA	CASGGPRNSPLHF	TGTGCCAGCGGGGGGCCCCGGAATTCACCCCTCCACTTT
TRBJ2-3	TRBV30	TRBD2	15	NA	CAWSPLAGGTDTQYF	TGTGCCTGGAGTCCGCTAGCGGGGGGGACAGATACGCAGTATTTT
TRBJ2-5	TRBV4-2	NA	17	NA	CASSQDVGGTGEETQYF	TGTGCCAGCAGCCAAGACGTGGGGGGGACAGGCGAAGAGACCCAGTACTTC
TRBJ2-7	TRBV30	NA	12	NA	CAWSPTSYEQYF	TGTGCCTGGAGTCCCACTAGCTACGAGCAGTACTTC
TRBJ2-2	TRBV10-3	TRBD2	13	few	CAITGGSTGELFF	TGTGCCATCACGGGGGGGTCTACCGGGGAGCTGTTTTTT
TRBJ2-7	TRBV28	TRBD2	13	NA	CASSRFGGAEQYF	TGTGCCAGCAGTCGATTCGGGGGGGCCGAGCAGTACTTC
TRBJ1-3	TRBV6-5	TRBD1	15	once	CASSYGTGIGNTIYF	TGTGCCAGCAGTTACGGGACAGGGATCGGAAACACCATATATTTT
TRBJ1-6	TRBV25-1	NA	13	few	CASSERKRTPLHF	TGTGCCAGCAGTGAAAGGAAGAGGACACCCCTCCACTTT
TRBJ1-6	TRBV19	TRBD1	17	NA	CASSIDGTGGNNSPLHF	TGTGCCAGTAGTATCGACGGGACAGGGGGGAATAATTCACCCCTCCACTTT
TRBJ2-3	TRBV5-1	TRBD2	15	NA	CASSFQRGATDTQYF	TGCGCCAGCAGCTTCCAGCGGGGGGCCACAGATACGCAGTATTTT
TRBJ2-3	TRBV30	NA	17	NA	CAWSTRTVGRRTDTQYF	TGTGCCTGGAGTACCCGGACAGTAGGACGAAGAACAGATACGCAGTATTTT
TRBJ2-7	TRBV7-9	TRBD1	15	NA	CASSYTGTGALEQYF	TGTGCCAGCAGCTATACCGGGACAGGGGCGCTCGAGCAGTACTTC
TRBJ2-1	TRBV7-9	NA	17	NA	CASSLVTGPPSYNEQFF	TGTGCCAGCAGCTTAGTTACGGGGCCCCCCTCCTACAATGAGCAGTTCTTC
TRBJ2-3	TRBV15	TRBD2	16	NA	CATSPRLAGGTDTQYF	TGTGCCACCAGCCCCCGACTAGCGGGGGGCACAGATACGCAGTATTTT
TRBJ2-5	TRBV28	NA	17	NA	CASSLRLLGGLGETQYF	TGTGCCAGCAGTTTAAGGCTTCTCGGGGGCCTTGGGGAGACCCAGTACTTC
TRBJ2-5	TRBV14	NA	13	NA	CASSQGRSQTQYF	TGTGCCAGCAGCCAAGGCCGCAGCCAGACCCAGTACTTC
TRBJ1-4	TRBV30	NA	13	NA	CAWSLRRWEKLFF	TGTGCCTGGAGTCTTCGTAGATGGGAAAAACTGTTTTTT
TRBJ2-3	TRBV7-2	TRBD1	16	few	CASSLAGTGGTDTQYF	TGTGCCAGCAGCTTAGCCGGAACAGGGGGCACAGATACGCAGTATTTT
TRBJ2-3	TRBV30	NA	14	NA	CAWSVRGGPDTQYF	TGTGCCTGGAGTGTTAGGGGGGGCCCTGATACGCAGTATTTT